This T cell receptor beta chain was sequenced for a study of blood T cells in healthy people across ages. At least 5 micrograms of total RNA were extracted per sample. The germline V and J ends were trimmed by 3 bases and 0 bases, with 9 bases remaining between them. The CDR3 has 14 amino acids. In germline, CDR1 is SQVTM, CDR2 ANQGSEA. A J-beta primer mix and a sample-barcoded 5' primer were used in a second PCR of about 7 to 12 cycles. From the 5' RACE reads, TCRdb called clonotypes with MiXCR, one entry per CDR3 protein. The data contain 600,000 to 900,000 distinct CDR3 sequences, roughly 25% of them singletons. These data also formed part of another study, on T cells of mothers and their children. That investigation notes: A few mothers and their six children, all healthy Caucasians, donated. At a sensitivity of roughly 90 clones per million clonotypes, no persistent microchimeric T cell clones appeared.

The sequencing sample was made of blood. The clonotype originates from a boy aged 5-17 years in good health. The chain employs TRBV29-1 and TRBJ2-1; TRBD2 might be the D (5 bases). CDR3 sequence (DNA): TGCAGCGTTGATAAGAGCGGCTCCTACAATGAGCAGTTCTTC. Amino acid sequence: CSVDKSGSYNEQFF.